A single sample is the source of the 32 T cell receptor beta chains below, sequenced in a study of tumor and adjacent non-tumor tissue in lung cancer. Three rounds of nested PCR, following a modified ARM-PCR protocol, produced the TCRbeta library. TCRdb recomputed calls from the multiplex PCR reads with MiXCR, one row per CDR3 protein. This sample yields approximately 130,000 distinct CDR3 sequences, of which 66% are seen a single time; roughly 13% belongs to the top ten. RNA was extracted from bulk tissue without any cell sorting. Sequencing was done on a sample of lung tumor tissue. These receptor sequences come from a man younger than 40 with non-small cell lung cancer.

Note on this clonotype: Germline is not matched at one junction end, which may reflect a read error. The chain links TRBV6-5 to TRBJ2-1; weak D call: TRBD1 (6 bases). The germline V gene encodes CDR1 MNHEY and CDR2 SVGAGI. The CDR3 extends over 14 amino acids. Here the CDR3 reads CVSSYSDYRDEQFF. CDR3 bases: TGTGTCAGCAGTTATTCGGATTACAGGGATGAGCAGTTCTTC.

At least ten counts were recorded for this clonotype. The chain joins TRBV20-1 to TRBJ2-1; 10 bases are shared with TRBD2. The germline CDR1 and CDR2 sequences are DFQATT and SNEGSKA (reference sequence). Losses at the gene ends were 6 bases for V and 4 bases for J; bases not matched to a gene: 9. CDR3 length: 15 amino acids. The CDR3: CSAHSGTSVYNEQFF. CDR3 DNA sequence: TGCAGTGCCCATTCCGGGACTAGCGTTTACAATGAGCAGTTCTTC.

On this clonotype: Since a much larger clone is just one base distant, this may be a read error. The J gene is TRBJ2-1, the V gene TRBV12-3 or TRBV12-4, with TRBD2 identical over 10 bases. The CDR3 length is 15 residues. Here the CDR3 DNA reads TGTGCCAGCAGATCTAGCGGGAGCTCCTGCAATGAGCAGTTCTTC. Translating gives CASRSSGSSCNEQFF.

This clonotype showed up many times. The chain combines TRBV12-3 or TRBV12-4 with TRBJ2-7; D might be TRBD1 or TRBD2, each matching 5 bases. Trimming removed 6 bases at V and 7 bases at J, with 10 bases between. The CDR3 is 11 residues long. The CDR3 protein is CASSRDGEQYF. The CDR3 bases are TGTGCCAGCAGCAGGGACGGAGAGCAGTACTTC.

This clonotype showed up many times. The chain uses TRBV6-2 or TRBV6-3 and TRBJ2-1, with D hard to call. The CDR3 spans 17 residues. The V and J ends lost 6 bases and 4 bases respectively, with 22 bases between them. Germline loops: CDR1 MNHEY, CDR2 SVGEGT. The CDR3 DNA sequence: TGTGCCAGCAGCCGACTTGGCAAGACCCTTACTTACAATGAGCAGTTCTTC. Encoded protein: CASSRLGKTLTYNEQFF.

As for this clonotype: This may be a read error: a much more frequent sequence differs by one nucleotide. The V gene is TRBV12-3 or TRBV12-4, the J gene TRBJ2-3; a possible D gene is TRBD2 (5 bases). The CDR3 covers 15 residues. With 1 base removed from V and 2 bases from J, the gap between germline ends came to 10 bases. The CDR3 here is CASSLGGPLTDTQYF. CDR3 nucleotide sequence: TGTGCCAGCAGTTTAGGCGGGCCTCTCACAGATACGCAGTATTTT.

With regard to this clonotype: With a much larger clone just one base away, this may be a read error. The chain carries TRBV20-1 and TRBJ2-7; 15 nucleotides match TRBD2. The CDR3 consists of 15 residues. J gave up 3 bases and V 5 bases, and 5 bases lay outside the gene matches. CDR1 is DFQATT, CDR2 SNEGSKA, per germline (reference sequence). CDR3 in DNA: TGCAGTGCTTTCCGGACTAGCGGGGGGGTCTACGAGCAGTACTTC. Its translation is CSAFRTSGGVYEQYF.

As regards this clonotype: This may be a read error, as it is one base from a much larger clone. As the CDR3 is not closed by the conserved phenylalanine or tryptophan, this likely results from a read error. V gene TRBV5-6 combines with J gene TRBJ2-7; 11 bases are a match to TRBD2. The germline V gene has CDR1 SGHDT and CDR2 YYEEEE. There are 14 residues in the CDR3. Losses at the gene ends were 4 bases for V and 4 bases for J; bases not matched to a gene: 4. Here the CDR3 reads CASSETSGTYEQYL. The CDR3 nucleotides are TGTGCCAGCAGCGAGACTAGCGGGACGTACGAGCAGTACCTC.

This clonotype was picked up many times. CDR3 region: CSAALPPGETQYF. The CDR3 nucleotides read TGCAGTGCTGCTCTACCACCGGGCGAGACCCAGTACTTC. The chain links TRBV20-1 to TRBJ2-5; D gene ambiguous. Trimming pared 5 bases from V and 5 bases from J, leaving 15 bases between. The CDR3 length is 13 residues. The germline V gene has CDR1 DFQATT and CDR2 SNEGSKA (reference sequence).

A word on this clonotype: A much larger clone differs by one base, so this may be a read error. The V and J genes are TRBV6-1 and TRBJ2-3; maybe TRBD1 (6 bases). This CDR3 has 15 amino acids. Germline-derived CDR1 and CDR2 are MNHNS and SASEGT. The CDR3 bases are TGTGTCAGCAGTGAACTGGGGGCGAACACAGATACGCAGTATTTT. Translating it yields CVSSELGANTDTQYF.

Here the CDR3 reads CASSSPVAEKSSYNEQFF. For the CDR3, the DNA is TGTGCCAGTAGCTCCCCCGTAGCGGAGAAGAGCTCCTACAATGAGCAGTTCTTC. The chain joins TRBV28 to TRBJ2-1; weak D call: TRBD2 (6 bases). In germline, CDR1 is MDHEN, CDR2 SYDVKM. The CDR3 has 18 amino acids. The ends were cut back, 9 bases at V and 0 bases at J, with 24 bases in the middle.

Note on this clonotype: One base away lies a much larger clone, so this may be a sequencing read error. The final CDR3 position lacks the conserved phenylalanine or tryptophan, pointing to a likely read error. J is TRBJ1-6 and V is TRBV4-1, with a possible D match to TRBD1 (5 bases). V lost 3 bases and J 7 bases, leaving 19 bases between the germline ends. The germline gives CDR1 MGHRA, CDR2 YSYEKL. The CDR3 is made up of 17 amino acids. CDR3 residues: CASSQDPIGTANSPLHS. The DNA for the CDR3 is TGCGCCAGCAGCCAGGATCCCATCGGGACGGCCAATTCACCCCTCCACTCT.

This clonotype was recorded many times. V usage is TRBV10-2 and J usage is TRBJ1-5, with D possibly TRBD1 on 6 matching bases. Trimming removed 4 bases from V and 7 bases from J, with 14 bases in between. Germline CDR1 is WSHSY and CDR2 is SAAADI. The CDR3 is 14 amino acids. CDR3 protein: CASSGGGGGQPQHF. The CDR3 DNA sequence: TGCGCCAGCAGTGGTGGGGGAGGGGGGCAGCCCCAGCATTTT.

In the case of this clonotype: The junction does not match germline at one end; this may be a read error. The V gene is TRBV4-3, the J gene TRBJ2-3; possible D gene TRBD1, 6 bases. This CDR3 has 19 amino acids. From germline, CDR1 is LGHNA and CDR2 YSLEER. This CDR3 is CASNQESVGGSLGTDTQYF. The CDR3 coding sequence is TGCGCCAGCAACCAAGAATCTGTAGGGGGATCTTTGGGCACAGATACGCAGTATTTT.

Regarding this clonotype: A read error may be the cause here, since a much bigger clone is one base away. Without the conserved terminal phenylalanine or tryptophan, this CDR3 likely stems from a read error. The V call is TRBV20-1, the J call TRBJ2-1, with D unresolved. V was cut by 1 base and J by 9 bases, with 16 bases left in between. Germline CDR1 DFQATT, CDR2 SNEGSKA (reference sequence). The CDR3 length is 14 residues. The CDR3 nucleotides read TGCAGTGCTAGAGGTCCGGACGTGAGTTTTGAGCAGTTCCTC. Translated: CSARGPDVSFEQFL.

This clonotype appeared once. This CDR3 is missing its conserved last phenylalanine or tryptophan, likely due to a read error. The DNA for the CDR3 is TGTGCCAGCAGCTTGGACAGGAAAATGAACAATGAGCAGTTCTTG. As protein: CASSLDRKMNNEQFL. The V and J genes are TRBV5-6 and TRBJ2-1; D might be TRBD1 (5 bases). The ends were cut back, 0 bases at V and 5 bases at J, with 12 bases in the middle. The CDR3 sequence is 15 residues long. Germline V gene lookup returns CDR1 SGHDT and CDR2 YYEEEE.

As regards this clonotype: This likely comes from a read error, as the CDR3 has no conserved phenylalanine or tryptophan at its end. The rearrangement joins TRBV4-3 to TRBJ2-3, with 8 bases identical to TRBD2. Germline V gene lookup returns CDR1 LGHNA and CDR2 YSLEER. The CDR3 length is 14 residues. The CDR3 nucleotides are TGCACCAGCAGCCAAGTCGGGGGGGCAGATACGCAGTATTCT. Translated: CTSSQVGGADTQYS.

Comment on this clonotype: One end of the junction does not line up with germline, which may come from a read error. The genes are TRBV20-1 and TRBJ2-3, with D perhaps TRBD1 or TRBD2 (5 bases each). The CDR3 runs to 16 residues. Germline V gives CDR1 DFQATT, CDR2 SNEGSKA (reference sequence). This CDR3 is CSARDRPGSSTDTLYF. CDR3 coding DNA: TGCAGTGCTAGAGATAGGCCAGGGTCTAGCACAGATACGCTGTATTTT.

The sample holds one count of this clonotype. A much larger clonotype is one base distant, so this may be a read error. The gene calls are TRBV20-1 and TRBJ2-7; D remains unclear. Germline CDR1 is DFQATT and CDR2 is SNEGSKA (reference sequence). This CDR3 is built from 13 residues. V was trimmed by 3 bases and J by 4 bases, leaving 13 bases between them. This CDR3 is CSASEALTYEQYF. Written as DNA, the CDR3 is TGCAGTGCTAGTGAGGCTCTAACTTACGAGCAGTACTTC.

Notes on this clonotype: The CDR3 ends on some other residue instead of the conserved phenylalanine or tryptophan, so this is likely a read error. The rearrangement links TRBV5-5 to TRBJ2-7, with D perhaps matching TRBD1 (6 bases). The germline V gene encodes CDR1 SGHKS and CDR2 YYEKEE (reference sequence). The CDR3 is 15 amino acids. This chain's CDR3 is CASSSLGDNSYEQYI. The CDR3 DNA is TGTGCCAGTAGCTCCCTCGGGGACAACTCCTACGAGCAGTACATC.

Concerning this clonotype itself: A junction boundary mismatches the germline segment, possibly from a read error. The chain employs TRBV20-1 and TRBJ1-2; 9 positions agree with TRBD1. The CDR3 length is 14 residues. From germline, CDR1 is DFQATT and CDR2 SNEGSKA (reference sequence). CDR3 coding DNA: TGCAGTGCTAGGACAGGGGGGTTTGACCATGGCTACAACTTC. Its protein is CSARTGGFDHGYNF.

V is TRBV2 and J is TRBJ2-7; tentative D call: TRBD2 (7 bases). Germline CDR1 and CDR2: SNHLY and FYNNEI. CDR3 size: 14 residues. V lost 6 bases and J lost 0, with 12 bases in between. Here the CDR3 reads CASRGGRGSYEQYF. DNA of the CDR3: TGTGCCAGCAGGGGGGGGCGGGGCTCCTACGAGCAGTACTTC. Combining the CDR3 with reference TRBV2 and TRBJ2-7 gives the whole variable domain EPEVTQTPSHQVTQMGQEVILRCVPISNHLYFYWYRQILGQKVEFLVSFYNNEISEKSEIFDDQFSVERPDGSNFTLKIRSTKLEDSAMYFCASRGGRGSYEQYFGPGTRLTVT.

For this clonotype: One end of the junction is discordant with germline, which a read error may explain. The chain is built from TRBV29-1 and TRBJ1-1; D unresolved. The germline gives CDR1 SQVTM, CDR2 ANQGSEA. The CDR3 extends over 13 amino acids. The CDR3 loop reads CSVVADPNIEAFF. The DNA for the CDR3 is TGCAGCGTTGTAGCCGATCCGAACATTGAAGCTTTCTTT.

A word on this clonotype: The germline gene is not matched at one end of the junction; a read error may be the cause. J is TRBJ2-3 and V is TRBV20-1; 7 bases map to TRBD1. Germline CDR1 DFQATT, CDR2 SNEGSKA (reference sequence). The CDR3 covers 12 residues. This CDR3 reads CNARPGGDTQYF. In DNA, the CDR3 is TGCAATGCTAGACCAGGGGGAGATACGCAGTATTTT.

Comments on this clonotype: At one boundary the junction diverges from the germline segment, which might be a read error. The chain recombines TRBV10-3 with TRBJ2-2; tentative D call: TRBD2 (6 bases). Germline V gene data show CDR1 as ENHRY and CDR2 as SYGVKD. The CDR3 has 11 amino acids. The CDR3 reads CVTMGTGGLFF. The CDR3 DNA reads TGTGTCACAATGGGGACCGGGGGGCTGTTTTTT.

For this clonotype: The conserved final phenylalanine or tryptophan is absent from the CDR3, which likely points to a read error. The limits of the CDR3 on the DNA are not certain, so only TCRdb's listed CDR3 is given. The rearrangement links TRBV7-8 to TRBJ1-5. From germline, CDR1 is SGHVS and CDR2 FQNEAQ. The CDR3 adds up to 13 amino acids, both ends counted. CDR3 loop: CASSFHSDQPQHV.

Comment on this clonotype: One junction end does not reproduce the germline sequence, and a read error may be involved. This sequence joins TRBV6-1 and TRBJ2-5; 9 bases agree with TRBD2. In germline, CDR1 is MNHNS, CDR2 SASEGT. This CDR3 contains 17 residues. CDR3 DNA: TGTGCCAGCAGGGACCCAATTAGCGGGGGATACCAAGAGACCCAGCACTTC. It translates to CASRDPISGGYQETQHF.

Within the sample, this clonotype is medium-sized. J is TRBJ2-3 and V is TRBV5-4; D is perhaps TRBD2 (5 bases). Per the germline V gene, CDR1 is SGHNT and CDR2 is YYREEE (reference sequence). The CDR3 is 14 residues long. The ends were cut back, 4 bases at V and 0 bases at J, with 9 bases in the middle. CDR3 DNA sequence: TGTGCCAGCAGCCAAGGACTGAGCACAGATACGCAGTATTTT. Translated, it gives CASSQGLSTDTQYF.

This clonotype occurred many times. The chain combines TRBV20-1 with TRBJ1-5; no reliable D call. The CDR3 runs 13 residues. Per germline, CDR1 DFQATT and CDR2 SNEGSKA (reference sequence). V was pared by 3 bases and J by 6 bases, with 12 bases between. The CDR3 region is CSASPGVGQPQHF. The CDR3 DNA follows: TGCAGTGCTAGCCCTGGGGTTGGTCAGCCCCAGCATTTT.

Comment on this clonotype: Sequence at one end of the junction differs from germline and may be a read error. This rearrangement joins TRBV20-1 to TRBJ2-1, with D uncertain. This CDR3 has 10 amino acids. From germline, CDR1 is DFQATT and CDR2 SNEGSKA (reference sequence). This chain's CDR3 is CSTKGLRQSF. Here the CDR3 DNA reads TGCAGTACTAAAGGCTTGAGGCAGTCTTTC.

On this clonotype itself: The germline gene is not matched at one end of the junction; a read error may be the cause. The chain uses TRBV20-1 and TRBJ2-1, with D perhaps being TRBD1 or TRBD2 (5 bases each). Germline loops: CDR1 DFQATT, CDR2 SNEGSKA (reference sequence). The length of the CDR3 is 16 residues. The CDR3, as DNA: TGCAGTACTAGGACACCCCAGGGTGGAGGCGGCAATGAGCAGTTCTTC. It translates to CSTRTPQGGGGNEQFF.

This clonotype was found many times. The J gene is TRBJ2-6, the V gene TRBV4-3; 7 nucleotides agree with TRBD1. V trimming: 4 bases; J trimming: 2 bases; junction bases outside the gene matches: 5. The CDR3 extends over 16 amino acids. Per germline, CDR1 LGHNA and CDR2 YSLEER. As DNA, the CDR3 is TGCGCCAGCAGCCCTTCGACAGGGACTGGGGCCAACGTCCTGACTTTC. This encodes CASSPSTGTGANVLTF.